The clone carrying this TCR beta chain was observed a handful of times. Library preparation (for TCRbeta) was performed with unique molecular identifiers. Using its own MiXCR run on the PCR reads, TCRdb lists one record per CDR3 protein. The sample includes 190,000 or so distinct CDR3 sequences, about 6.4% of them seen just once. V was cut by 6 bases and J by 4 bases, with 21 bases left in between. Germline CDR1 and CDR2: DFQATT and SNEGSKA (reference sequence). This CDR3 has 15 amino acids. This sample is drawn from a study of T-cell reconstitution after alpha-beta-depleted transplantation in children.

The source of this sequence is a human donor who donated a stem cell graft to a child with Wiskott-Aldrich syndrome. The chain links TRBV20-1 to TRBJ1-1, with D hard to call. Sequenced material: PBMCs from the stem cell graft donor, taken from the stem cell graft. CDR3 residues: CSAHPVVWGSTEAFF. Here the CDR3 DNA reads TGCAGTGCCCATCCAGTGGTGTGGGGAAGCACTGAAGCTTTCTTT.